This T cell receptor beta chain was recovered during a study of T cell responses to AZD1222 COVID-19 vaccine. General observations from the study: Donors in the cohort were predominantly white British and more often female, and clonal diversity was possibly underestimated.

A remark on this clone: The antigen is undetermined.

Produced via immunoSEQ multiplex PCR; TCRdb's table is partial and in-frame only. The profile shows about 150,000 clones, approximately 90% of them singletons. Germline V gene lookup returns CDR1 MDHEN and CDR2 SYDVKM. Deletions cut 6 bases from V and 5 bases from J, with 20 bases between. This CDR3 spans 15 amino acids. The origin of this receptor is an adult in good health. Material: peripheral blood, obtained on day 0 of AZD1222 vaccination. This chain connects TRBV28 to TRBJ2-7; no reliable D call. The DNA for the CDR3 is TGTGCCAGCAGCCGTCCTGGAAGCAGCTACCACGAGCAGTACTTC. It specifies CASSRPGSSYHEQYF.